This is a list of T cell receptor beta chains from one sample in a study of STAT3 mutations in large granular lymphocyte leukemia. The table came from immunoSEQ multiplex PCR; TCRdb's copy has only in-frame clones and leaves some out. The sample lists some 30,000 clones; more than 75% were seen once. Sequenced input: peripheral blood mononuclear cells. These receptors all come from a man between 60 and 75 years old with T-cell large granular lymphocyte leukemia. Some clones in this sample may be carry-over from other donors' samples. CDR3s include the opening cysteine and the closing phenylalanine or tryptophan. The order of the fields is J gene, V gene, CDR3 protein.

J gene: TRBJ1-2
V gene: TRBV28
CDR3 protein: CASTTGTQGLEGGNTF

J gene: TRBJ2-1
V gene: TRBV18
CDR3 protein: CASSPLGQGYNEQFF

J gene: TRBJ2-3
V gene: TRBV5-1
CDR3 protein: CASSPPGTSTDTQYF

J gene: TRBJ2-1
V gene: TRBV28
CDR3 protein: CASSDTIGSGRRNEQFF

J gene: TRBJ2-6
V gene: TRBV10-3
CDR3 protein: CAISEDTTSPANVLTF

J gene: TRBJ2-6
V gene: TRBV6-1
CDR3 protein: CASLWVGANVLTF

J gene: TRBJ1-3
V gene: TRBV2
CDR3 protein: CASSGGSLGNTIYF

J gene: TRBJ1-5
V gene: TRBV5-1
CDR3 protein: CASSWSGGSNQPQHF

J gene: TRBJ1-2
V gene: TRBV28
CDR3 protein: CASSLPQAGYTF

J gene: TRBJ1-2
V gene: TRBV5-1
CDR3 protein: CASSPDRGRGGYTF

J gene: TRBJ2-7
V gene: TRBV7-9
CDR3 protein: CASSLAVQYEQYF

J gene: TRBJ1-2
V gene: TRBV19
CDR3 protein: CASSWTEPNGYTF

J gene: TRBJ2-6
V gene: TRBV5-6
CDR3 protein: CASSLDRGRDSGANVLTF

J gene: TRBJ1-4
V gene: TRBV28
CDR3 protein: CASSQTGAHNEKLFF

J gene: TRBJ2-6
V gene: TRBV5-1
CDR3 protein: CASSMELPGANVLTF

J gene: TRBJ1-2
V gene: TRBV14
CDR3 protein: CASSQLITGNYGYTF

J gene: TRBJ1-5
V gene: TRBV6-5
CDR3 protein: CASSVRGNQPQHF

J gene: TRBJ2-1
V gene: TRBV27
CDR3 protein: CASSRTPGLLGNEQFF

J gene: TRBJ2-5
V gene: TRBV7-9
CDR3 protein: CASSLAPAGGRQVTQYF

J gene: TRBJ1-5
V gene: TRBV30
CDR3 protein: CAWSEGSNQPQHF

J gene: TRBJ1-4
V gene: TRBV30
CDR3 protein: CAWNGATNEKLFF

J gene: TRBJ2-7
V gene: TRBV28
CDR3 protein: CASSFGFYEQYF

J gene: TRBJ1-2
V gene: TRBV30
CDR3 protein: CAWSRNSGAESYGYTF

J gene: TRBJ2-2
V gene: TRBV7-9
CDR3 protein: CASSPPTASGWAGELFF

J gene: TRBJ2-7
V gene: TRBV18
CDR3 protein: CASSPELRSGYEQYF

J gene: TRBJ2-3
V gene: TRBV5-4
CDR3 protein: CASSGNSGTDTQYF

J gene: TRBJ1-1
V gene: TRBV6-1
CDR3 protein: CASSLTENTEAFF

J gene: TRBJ1-6
V gene: TRBV5-4
CDR3 protein: CASSRLQSSYNSPLHF

J gene: TRBJ2-7
V gene: TRBV2
CDR3 protein: CASANYEQYF

J gene: TRBJ1-1
V gene: TRBV18
CDR3 protein: CASGWGDTEAFF

J gene: TRBJ2-7
V gene: TRBV5-4
CDR3 protein: CASSLSEAGGYEQYF

J gene: TRBJ2-3
V gene: TRBV6-1
CDR3 protein: CASSGWSTDTQYF

J gene: TRBJ1-1
V gene: TRBV29-1
CDR3 protein: CSVETSGMNTEAFF

J gene: TRBJ1-5
V gene: TRBV20-1
CDR3 protein: CSAGGARPQHF

J gene: TRBJ2-7
V gene: TRBV30
CDR3 protein: CAWSSGVLYDEQYF

J gene: TRBJ2-3
V gene: TRBV5-8
CDR3 protein: CASSLDSTDTQYF

J gene: TRBJ2-7
V gene: TRBV30
CDR3 protein: CAWTRGEGEQYF

J gene: TRBJ2-3
V gene: TRBV5-1
CDR3 protein: CATGDGVSDTQYF

J gene: TRBJ2-5
V gene: TRBV6-6
CDR3 protein: CAGGSGLGETQYF

J gene: TRBJ2-7
V gene: TRBV5-1
CDR3 protein: CASSLTAGFGSYEQYF

J gene: TRBJ2-5
V gene: TRBV7-2
CDR3 protein: CASSLAARETQYF

J gene: TRBJ2-1
V gene: TRBV5-1
CDR3 protein: CASTVTSGKYNEQFF

J gene: TRBJ1-3
V gene: TRBV29-1
CDR3 protein: CSVGLSGNTIYF

J gene: TRBJ2-3
V gene: TRBV6-5
CDR3 protein: CASSQAGEDTQYF

J gene: TRBJ2-1
V gene: TRBV14
CDR3 protein: CASSQQGGSYNEQFF

J gene: TRBJ2-1
V gene: TRBV28
CDR3 protein: CASNHRDPPFF

J gene: TRBJ2-2
V gene: TRBV9
CDR3 protein: CASSVGAQGTGELFF

J gene: TRBJ1-2
V gene: TRBV7-8
CDR3 protein: CASSLERTFYGYTF

J gene: TRBJ2-3
V gene: TRBV5-6
CDR3 protein: CASSLDGLAGSTDTQYF

J gene: TRBJ2-3
V gene: TRBV13
CDR3 protein: CASSFGTSARSSTDTQYF

J gene: TRBJ2-5
V gene: TRBV11-2
CDR3 protein: CASRGGTSGIQETQYF

J gene: TRBJ2-2
V gene: TRBV7-7
CDR3 protein: CASSLVVRRGELFF

J gene: TRBJ2-1
V gene: TRBV18
CDR3 protein: CASLLTRDNEQFF

J gene: TRBJ2-1
V gene: TRBV10-3
CDR3 protein: CAISPTGAGGPDEQFF

J gene: TRBJ2-7
V gene: TRBV5-4
CDR3 protein: CASSLFLAGGEQYF

J gene: TRBJ2-7
V gene: TRBV25-1
CDR3 protein: CASSALGVGTYEQYF

J gene: TRBJ2-2
V gene: TRBV9
CDR3 protein: CASSASRLAGGGTGELFF

J gene: TRBJ2-7
V gene: TRBV27
CDR3 protein: CASSPRRAGPYEQYF

J gene: TRBJ1-2
V gene: TRBV30
CDR3 protein: CARQEGGGYGYTF

J gene: TRBJ2-2
V gene: TRBV15
CDR3 protein: CATSRDLWGRANTGELFF